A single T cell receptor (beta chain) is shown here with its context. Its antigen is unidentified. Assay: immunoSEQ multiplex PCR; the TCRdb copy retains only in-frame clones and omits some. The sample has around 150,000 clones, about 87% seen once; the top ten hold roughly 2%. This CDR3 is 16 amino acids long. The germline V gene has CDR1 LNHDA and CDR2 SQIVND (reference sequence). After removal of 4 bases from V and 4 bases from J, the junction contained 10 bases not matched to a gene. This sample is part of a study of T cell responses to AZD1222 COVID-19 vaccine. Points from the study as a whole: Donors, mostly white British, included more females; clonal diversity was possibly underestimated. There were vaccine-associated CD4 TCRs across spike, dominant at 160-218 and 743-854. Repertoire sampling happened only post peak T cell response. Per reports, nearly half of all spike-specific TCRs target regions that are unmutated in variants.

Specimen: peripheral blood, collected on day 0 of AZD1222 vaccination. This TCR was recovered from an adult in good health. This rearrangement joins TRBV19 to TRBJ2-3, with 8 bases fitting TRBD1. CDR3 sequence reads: CASSNPSGTGPDTQYF. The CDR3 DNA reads TGTGCCAGTAGTAATCCCTCCGGGACAGGACCAGATACGCAGTATTTT.